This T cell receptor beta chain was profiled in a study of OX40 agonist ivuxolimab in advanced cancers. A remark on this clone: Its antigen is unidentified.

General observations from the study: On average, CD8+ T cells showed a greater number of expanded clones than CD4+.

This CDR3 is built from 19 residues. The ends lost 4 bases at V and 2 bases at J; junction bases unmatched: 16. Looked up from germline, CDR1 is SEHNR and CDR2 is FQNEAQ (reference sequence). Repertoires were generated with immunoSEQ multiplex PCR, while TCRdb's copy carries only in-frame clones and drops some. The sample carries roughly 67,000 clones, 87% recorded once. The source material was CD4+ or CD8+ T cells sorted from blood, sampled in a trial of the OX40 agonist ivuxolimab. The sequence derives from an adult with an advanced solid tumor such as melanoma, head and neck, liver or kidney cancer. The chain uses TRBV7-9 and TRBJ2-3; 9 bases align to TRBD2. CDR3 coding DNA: TGTGCCAGCAGCTCTAGGATCGCGGGGGGGTCCTTCTTCACAGATACGCAGTATTTT. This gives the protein CASSSRIAGGSFFTDTQYF.